This section outlines one TCR beta chain sequence together with its context. What this receptor recognizes is not known. Base qualities were left out, and no much larger clone turns up one base away. CDR1 SGHDT and CDR2 YYEEEE were looked up in the germline V gene. Inclusive of the bounding cysteine and phenylalanine, the CDR3 is 16 residues long. The kept DNA is CDR3 alone, 48 bases in frame from the first base. V loses 3 bases, J loses 2 bases, and the germline ends lie 17 bases apart. This sample was included in a study of CD8 T cells in ankylosing spondylitis (dated by TCRdb to about 2017). Regarding the research as a whole: The study profiled T cell receptor beta repertoires in healthy donors and ankylosing spondylitis patients to find disease-linked TCR variants. The full study cohort comprised around 25 ankylosing spondylitis patients and over 95 healthy donors. Samples of peripheral blood were taken, and for ankylosing spondylitis patients, synovial fluid was collected as well.

The listed sequencing device is Illumina HiSeq 2500. Quantitative 5'-RACE with molecular barcodes was the method used to prepare the TCR beta libraries. Regarding the original processing steps: A new computational method based on a probabilistic model of VDJ rearrangement was used to identify disease-linked TCR variants. Clones were called with MiXCR by TCRdb after fastp trimmed the public reads at Q25, and only in-frame beta chains were retained. One record per CDR3 amino acid sequence lists the most common genes and DNA. The V and J calls and clone size are TCRdb's, not the authors'. This sample lists roughly 240,000 distinct CDR3 sequences; roughly a third were detected once. The leading ten clones occupy about 4.2% of the sample. General conclusions and limits of the study: The disease-linked clones were reported to be significantly enriched in matched synovial fluid samples from ankylosing spondylitis patients. A TCR beta motif made up of several highly homologous amino acid variants appeared to be characteristic of blood from ankylosing spondylitis patients. Some motif variants were previously reported in synovial fluid and blood of reactive arthritis patients, suggesting common disease-initiation mechanisms. The disease-linked clones showed a CD8+ phenotype and occurred at relatively low frequencies in peripheral blood.

Sequencing input: blood, either unsorted or a sorted T cell fraction (not recorded which). The sequence links TRBV5-6 to TRBJ1-2, with a weak D call of TRBD1 (5 bases match). This TCR came from a male donor with ankylosing spondylitis or in good health (not recorded which). CDR3 reads: CASSSLGQAGNYGYTF. The DNA is as follows: TGTGCCAGCAGCTCCCTGGGGCAGGCCGGAAACTATGGCTACACCTTC.